The rows below give T cell receptor beta chains drawn from one sample of a study of control samples from healthy donors and cancer patients. The assay was immunoSEQ multiplex PCR, and TCRdb's table has in-frame clones only and misses some. The sample lists about 95,000 clones; just under 85% were seen once. What was sequenced was blood. The source is a man in his thirties or forties in good health. CDR3s include the opening cysteine and the closing phenylalanine or tryptophan. A D gene is named only where the DNA matches it firmly. Expanded clones are given a class, and other clones once, few, many or no size at all.

cdr3_length j_call d_call v_call clone_size cdr3_aa cdr3_nt
14 TRBJ1-1 NA TRBV9 NA CASSAGTLGAEAFF TGTGCCAGCAGCGCCGGGACCTTAGGCGCTGAAGCTTTCTTT
12 TRBJ1-5 NA TRBV27 once CASSHSNQPQHF TGTGCCAGCAGTCATAGCAATCAGCCCCAGCATTTT
14 TRBJ1-3 NA TRBV6-6 NA CASSQHSSGNTIYF TGTGCCAGCAGTCAGCACAGCTCTGGAAACACCATATATTTT
17 TRBJ2-7 NA TRBV7-9 NA CASSLIFGQGGAYEQYF TGTGCCAGCAGCTTAATCTTCGGGCAGGGGGGGGCCTACGAGCAGTACTTC
17 TRBJ1-2 TRBD1 TRBV7-9 NA CASSPMRDSSSNYGYTF TGTGCCAGCAGCCCCATGAGGGACAGCAGCTCGAACTATGGCTACACCTTC
13 TRBJ2-7 NA TRBV12-3/TRBV12-4 NA CASKLDGAYEQYF TGTGCCAGCAAATTGGACGGCGCCTACGAGCAGTACTTC
13 TRBJ1-5 NA TRBV19 NA CASSTRVIQPQHF TGTGCCAGTAGTACGAGGGTAATTCAGCCCCAGCATTTT
13 TRBJ1-6 NA TRBV9 NA CASSVKLGSPLHF TGTGCCAGCAGCGTAAAGTTGGGTTCACCCCTCCACTTT
13 TRBJ1-1 NA TRBV24-1 NA CATSKGGDTEAFF TGTGCCACCAGCAAAGGCGGGGACACTGAAGCTTTCTTT
20 TRBJ2-2 TRBD2 TRBV27 NA CASSLSVAPRQGGRTGELFF TGTGCCAGCAGTTTATCGGTCGCCCCGCGGCAGGGAGGGAGAACCGGGGAGCTGTTTTTT
15 TRBJ2-7 TRBD1 TRBV19 NA CASSSTGTGSYEQYF TGTGCCAGTAGTTCAACCGGGACAGGGTCCTACGAGCAGTACTTC
15 TRBJ2-2 NA TRBV15 NA CATSREGLSAGELFF TGTGCCACCAGCAGAGAGGGGTTATCTGCCGGGGAGCTGTTTTTT
14 TRBJ2-3 TRBD2 TRBV30 NA CAWSQAGNTDTQYF TGTGCCTGGAGCCAAGCGGGGAACACAGATACGCAGTATTTT
13 TRBJ1-2 NA TRBV5-4 NA CASSLAGQYGYTF TGTGCCAGCAGCTTGGCAGGACAGTATGGCTACACCTTC
15 TRBJ2-5 NA TRBV6-6 NA CASSSAEEYQETQYF TGTGCCAGCAGTTCCGCGGAGGAGTACCAAGAGACCCAGTACTTC
15 TRBJ2-1 TRBD1 TRBV28 NA CASSLYPGTGEEQFF TGTGCCAGCAGTTTATACCCTGGGACAGGCGAAGAGCAGTTCTTC
14 TRBJ1-5 NA TRBV5-5 NA CASSLRGARQPQHF TGTGCCAGCAGCTTGAGAGGGGCGCGGCAGCCCCAGCATTTT
14 TRBJ1-1 NA TRBV5-1 NA CASSVGRKNTEAFF TGCGCCAGCAGCGTGGGACGGAAGAACACTGAAGCTTTCTTT
16 TRBJ2-1 TRBD2 TRBV4-2 NA CASSQEGRGGLGEQFF TGTGCCAGCAGCCAAGAAGGGCGGGGGGGCCTCGGTGAGCAGTTCTTC
15 TRBJ2-5 TRBD1 TRBV2 NA CASSGRQGTVGTQYF TGTGCCAGCAGTGGAAGACAGGGGACGGTAGGGACCCAGTACTTC
16 TRBJ2-5 TRBD1 TRBV30 once CAWSGGQGRTQETQYF TGTGCCTGGAGTGGCGGACAGGGGAGAACCCAAGAGACCCAGTACTTC
16 TRBJ1-4 TRBD1 TRBV11-2 NA CASSPQAGQGVKKLFF TGTGCCAGCAGCCCACAAGCGGGACAGGGCGTGAAAAAACTGTTTTTT
15 TRBJ2-7 NA TRBV28 NA CASSETAVLSYEQYF TGTGCCAGCAGTGAGACAGCCGTTTTATCCTACGAGCAGTACTTC
14 TRBJ1-2 TRBD1 TRBV18 NA CASSYDRDENGYTF TGTGCCAGCTCTTATGACAGGGATGAAAATGGCTACACCTTC
16 TRBJ2-2 TRBD2 TRBV11-1 NA CASSSRAGLNTGELFF TGTGCCAGCAGCAGCAGAGCGGGACTAAACACCGGGGAGCTGTTTTTT
16 TRBJ2-1 NA TRBV6-5 NA CASSYSGAGAYNEQFF TGTGCCAGCAGTTACTCGGGGGCAGGGGCCTACAATGAGCAGTTCTTC
11 TRBJ1-1 NA TRBV4-1 NA CASSRDREAFF TGCGCCAGCAGCCGCGACAGGGAAGCTTTCTTT
12 TRBJ2-7 NA TRBV7-9 NA CASSLGDYEQYF TGTGCCAGCAGCTTAGGGGACTACGAGCAGTACTTC
17 TRBJ2-5 TRBD2 TRBV27 NA CASRPGTSGGRAETQYF TGTGCCAGCAGGCCAGGGACTAGCGGGGGGAGGGCAGAGACCCAGTACTTC
16 TRBJ2-2 TRBD2 TRBV5-1 NA CASSSLAGANTGELFF TGCGCCAGCAGCTCCTTAGCGGGGGCGAACACCGGGGAGCTGTTTTTT
16 TRBJ1-2 NA TRBV9 NA CASSVDPGHSNYGYTF TGTGCCAGCAGCGTGGATCCAGGCCACTCTAACTATGGCTACACCTTC
16 TRBJ1-4 TRBD1 TRBV2 NA CASRGFGQGANEKLFF TGTGCCAGCAGAGGGTTTGGACAGGGAGCTAATGAAAAACTGTTTTTT
15 TRBJ2-3 NA TRBV5-1 NA CASSLRTGFTDTQYF TGCGCCAGCAGCTTGAGAACAGGCTTCACAGATACGCAGTATTTT
13 TRBJ1-2 NA TRBV19 NA CATRGRSNYGYTF TGTGCCACCCGGGGCAGATCTAACTATGGCTACACCTTC
14 TRBJ1-1 NA TRBV6-6 NA CASKNWGVNTEAFF TGTGCCAGCAAAAATTGGGGGGTGAACACTGAAGCTTTCTTT
13 TRBJ1-5 NA TRBV2 NA CASCRDTDQPQHF TGTGCCAGCTGCCGGGACACCGATCAGCCCCAGCATTTT
14 TRBJ1-6 TRBD1 TRBV2 NA CASSELTGLSPLHF TGTGCCAGCAGTGAATTGACAGGGCTATCACCCCTCCACTTT
15 TRBJ1-5 NA TRBV5-6 NA CASSFWAGTNQPQHF TGTGCCAGCAGCTTCTGGGCCGGAACCAATCAGCCCCAGCATTTT
13 TRBJ2-3 NA TRBV4-2 NA CASSQGSSDTQYF TGTGCCAGCAGCCAAGGGTCGTCAGATACGCAGTATTTT
14 TRBJ1-1 NA TRBV5-1 NA CASSLEAANTEAFF TGCGCCAGCAGCTTGGAGGCGGCTAACACTGAAGCTTTCTTT
13 TRBJ2-1 NA TRBV3-1/TRBV3-2 NA CASSQERGNEQFF TGTGCCAGCAGCCAAGAACGCGGAAATGAGCAGTTCTTC
16 TRBJ1-2 NA TRBV12-5 NA CASGLVGLRTAYGYTF TGTGCTAGTGGTTTGGTCGGCCTTCGGACGGCCTATGGCTACACCTTC
13 TRBJ1-5 NA TRBV12-3/TRBV12-4 NA CASSPVSNQPQHF TGTGCCAGCAGTCCCGTTAGCAATCAGCCCCAGCATTTT
14 TRBJ1-1 NA TRBV10-3 NA CAISASQGGTEAFF TGTGCCATCAGTGCCTCACAGGGCGGCACTGAAGCTTTCTTT
14 TRBJ2-7 TRBD1 TRBV19 NA CASSPGTGLGEQYF TGTGCCAGTAGTCCCGGGACAGGGTTGGGGGAGCAGTACTTC
12 TRBJ1-2 NA TRBV12-3/TRBV12-4 NA CASSLGLYGYTF TGTGCCAGCAGTTTAGGCCTCTATGGCTACACCTTC
15 TRBJ1-4 NA TRBV9 NA CASSVVGEVGEKLFF TGTGCCAGCAGCGTAGTTGGGGAGGTAGGGGAAAAACTGTTTTTT
18 TRBJ1-2 NA TRBV7-9 once CASSLWMGFDGVGYGYTF TGTGCCAGCAGCTTATGGATGGGCTTCGATGGCGTCGGCTATGGCTACACCTTC
16 TRBJ2-7 NA TRBV5-1 few CASSLALGGVNYEQYF TGCGCCAGCAGCTTGGCATTGGGGGGAGTGAACTACGAGCAGTACTTC
16 TRBJ2-6 NA TRBV30 NA CAWSVSIDSGANVLTF TGTGCCTGGAGTGTCAGCATCGACTCTGGGGCCAACGTCCTGACTTTC
14 TRBJ1-2 NA TRBV5-4 NA CASRGAGTNYGYTF TGTGCCAGCAGGGGGGCAGGGACTAACTATGGCTACACCTTC
13 TRBJ2-7 TRBD1 TRBV5-1 NA CASRRDSDYEQYF TGCGCCAGCAGGAGGGACAGTGATTACGAGCAGTACTTC
13 TRBJ2-1 NA TRBV19 NA CASSIDSRRAKFF TGTGCCAGTAGTATAGATTCACGGCGGGCCAAGTTCTTC
13 TRBJ1-2 NA TRBV9 NA CASSVGVDYGYTF TGTGCCAGCAGCGTGGGGGTGGACTATGGCTACACCTTC
16 TRBJ2-7 NA TRBV25-1 NA CASSEYLGTAVREQYF TGTGCCAGCAGTGAATATTTGGGGACCGCGGTCAGGGAGCAGTACTTC
17 TRBJ2-1 NA TRBV4-1 NA CASSLHGRGGNDNEQFF TGCGCCAGCAGTTTACATGGCAGGGGGGGGAATGACAATGAGCAGTTCTTC